The text below deals with one TCR beta chain. As yet, its antigen is unknown. The data were obtained in a study of Ad26.COV2.S vaccination and SARS-CoV-2 variants. Study information: In the COV1001 trial, the donor was in the Ad26.COV2.S arm. Into the muscle, Ad26.COV2.S was dosed once or twice, 56 days apart.

Indicated treatment: around 19 received Ad26.COV2.S at low or high dose, single or two shots; about 5 received placebo; per-sample allocation not given. Sampling took place 63 days after the first vaccine or placebo injection. Overall study findings and caveats: There was reportedly substantial breadth in spike-specific CD8+ and CD4+ T cell responses after vaccination.

Sequencing used immunoSEQ multiplex PCR; TCRdb keeps in-frame clones, though not all of them. The table lists about 280,000 clones, approximately 89% of them singletons. The specimen comprised peripheral blood, sampled in a trial of Ad26.COV2.S vaccine versus placebo. The sequence came from a person aged 18 to 59 who received the Ad26.COV2.S COVID-19 vaccine or a placebo.

The CDR3 sequence is CASSLGVDEQFF. The CDR3 coding sequence is TGTGCCAGCAGTTTGGGTGTGGATGAGCAGTTCTTC. This chain links TRBV7-9 with TRBJ2-1; D is uncertain. V dropped 6 bases and J dropped 8 bases, with 11 bases sitting between them. Per germline, CDR1 SEHNR and CDR2 FQNEAQ (reference sequence). The CDR3 totals 12 residues.